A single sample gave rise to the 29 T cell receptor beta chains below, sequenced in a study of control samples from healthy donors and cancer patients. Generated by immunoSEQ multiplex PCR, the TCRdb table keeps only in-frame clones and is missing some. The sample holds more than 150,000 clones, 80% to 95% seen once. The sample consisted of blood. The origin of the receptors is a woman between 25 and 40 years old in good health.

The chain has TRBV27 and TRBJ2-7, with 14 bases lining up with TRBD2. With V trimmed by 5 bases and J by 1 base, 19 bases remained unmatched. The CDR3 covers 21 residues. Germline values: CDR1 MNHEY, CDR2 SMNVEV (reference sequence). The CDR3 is CASSPHNPGTSGGLSSYEQYF. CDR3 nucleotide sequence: TGTGCCAGCAGTCCGCATAATCCAGGGACTAGCGGGGGTTTGTCGTCCTACGAGCAGTACTTC.

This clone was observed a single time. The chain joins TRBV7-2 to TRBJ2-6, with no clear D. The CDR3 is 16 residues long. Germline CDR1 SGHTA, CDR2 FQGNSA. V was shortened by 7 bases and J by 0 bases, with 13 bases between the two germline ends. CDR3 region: CASTISPGSGANVLTF. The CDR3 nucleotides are TGTGCCAGCACTATATCCCCGGGCTCTGGGGCCAACGTCCTGACTTTC.

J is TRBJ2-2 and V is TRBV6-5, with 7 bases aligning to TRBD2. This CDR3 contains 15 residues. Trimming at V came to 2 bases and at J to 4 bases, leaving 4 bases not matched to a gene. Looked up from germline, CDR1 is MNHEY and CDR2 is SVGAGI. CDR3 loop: CASSYRGSSTGELFF. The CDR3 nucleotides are TGTGCCAGCAGTTACCGCGGGAGTAGCACCGGGGAGCTGTTTTTT.

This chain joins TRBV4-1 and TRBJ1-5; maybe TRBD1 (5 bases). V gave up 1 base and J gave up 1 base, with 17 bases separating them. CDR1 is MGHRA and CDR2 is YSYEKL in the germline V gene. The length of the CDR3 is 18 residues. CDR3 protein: CASSQVRAGRLSNQPQHF. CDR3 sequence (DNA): TGCGCCAGCAGCCAAGTAAGGGCGGGACGGTTGAGCAATCAGCCCCAGCATTTT.

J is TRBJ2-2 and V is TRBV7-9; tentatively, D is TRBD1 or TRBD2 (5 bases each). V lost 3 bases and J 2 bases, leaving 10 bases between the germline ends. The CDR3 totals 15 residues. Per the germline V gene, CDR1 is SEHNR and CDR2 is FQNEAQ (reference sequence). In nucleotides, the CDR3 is TGTGCCAGCAGCTTCATTGGGGGAAACACCGGGGAGCTGTTTTTT. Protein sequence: CASSFIGGNTGELFF. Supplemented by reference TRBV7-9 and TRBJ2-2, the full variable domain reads DTGVSQNPRHKITKRGQNVTFRCDPISEHNRLYWYRQTLGQGPEFLTYFQNEAQLEKSRLLSDRFSAERPKGSFSTLEIQRTEQGDSAMYLCASSFIGGNTGELFFGEGSRLTVL.

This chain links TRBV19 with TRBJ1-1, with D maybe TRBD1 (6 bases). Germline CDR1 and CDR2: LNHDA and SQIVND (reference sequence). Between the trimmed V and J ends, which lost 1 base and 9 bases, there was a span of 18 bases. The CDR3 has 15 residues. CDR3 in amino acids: CASSIGSTYRDKAFF. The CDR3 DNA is TGTGCCAGTAGTATAGGTTCAACGTACAGGGACAAAGCTTTCTTT.

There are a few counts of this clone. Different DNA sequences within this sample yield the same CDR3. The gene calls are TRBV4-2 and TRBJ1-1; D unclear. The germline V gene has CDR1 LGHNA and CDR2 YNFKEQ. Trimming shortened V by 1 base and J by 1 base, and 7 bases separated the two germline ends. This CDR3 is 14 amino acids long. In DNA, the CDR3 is TGTGCCAGCAGCCAAGGTACAGAGAACACTGAAGCTTTCTTT. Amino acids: CASSQGTENTEAFF.

CDR3 nucleotide sequence: TGTGCCAGCGGTCGTCAGCGGGCGTCCTACGAGCAGTACTTC. This encodes CASGRQRASYEQYF. The chain links TRBV28 to TRBJ2-7; possibly TRBD2 for D (6 bases). V was cut by 8 bases and J by 1 base, with 15 bases left in between. Looked up from germline, CDR1 is MDHEN and CDR2 is SYDVKM. This CDR3 has 14 residues.

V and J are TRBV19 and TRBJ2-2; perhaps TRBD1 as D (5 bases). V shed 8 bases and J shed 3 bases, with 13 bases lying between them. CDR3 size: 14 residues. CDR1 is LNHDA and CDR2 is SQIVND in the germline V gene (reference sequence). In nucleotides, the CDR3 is TGTGCCAGTCGACAGCCGGCCTACACCGGGGAGCTGTTTTTT. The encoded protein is CASRQPAYTGELFF.

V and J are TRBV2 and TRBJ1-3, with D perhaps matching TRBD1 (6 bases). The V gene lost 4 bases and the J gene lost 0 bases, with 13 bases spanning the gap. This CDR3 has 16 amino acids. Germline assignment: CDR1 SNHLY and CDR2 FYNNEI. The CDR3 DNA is TGTGCCAGCAGTGGGTCCACAGGGAGCTCTGGAAACACCATATATTTT. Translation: CASSGSTGSSGNTIYF.

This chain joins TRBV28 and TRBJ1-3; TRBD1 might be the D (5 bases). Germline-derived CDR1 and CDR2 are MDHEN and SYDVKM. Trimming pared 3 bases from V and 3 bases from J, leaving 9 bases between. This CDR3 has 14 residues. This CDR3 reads CASSLGGDGNTIYF. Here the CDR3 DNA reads TGTGCCAGCAGTTTGGGGGGGGATGGAAACACCATATATTTT.

The CDR3 DNA is TGCAGTGCCGAAACTGAAGCTTTCTTT. It encodes CSAETEAFF. The chain employs TRBV20-1 and TRBJ1-1; D unresolved. Deletions cut 6 bases from V and 5 bases from J, with 4 bases between. The CDR3 has 9 amino acids. Germline CDR1 and CDR2: DFQATT and SNEGSKA (reference sequence).

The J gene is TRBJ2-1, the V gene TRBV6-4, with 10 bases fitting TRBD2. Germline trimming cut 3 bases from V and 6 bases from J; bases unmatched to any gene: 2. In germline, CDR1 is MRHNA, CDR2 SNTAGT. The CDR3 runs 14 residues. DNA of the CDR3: TGTGCCAGCAGTGAACTAGCGGGAACCAATGAGCAGTTCTTC. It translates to CASSELAGTNEQFF.

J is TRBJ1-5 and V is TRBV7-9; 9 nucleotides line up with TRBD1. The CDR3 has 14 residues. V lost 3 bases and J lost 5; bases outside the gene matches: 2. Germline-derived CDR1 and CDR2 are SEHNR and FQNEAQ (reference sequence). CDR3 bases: TGTGCCAGCAGCTTCGGGACAGGGTATCAGCCCCAGCATTTT. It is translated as CASSFGTGYQPQHF.

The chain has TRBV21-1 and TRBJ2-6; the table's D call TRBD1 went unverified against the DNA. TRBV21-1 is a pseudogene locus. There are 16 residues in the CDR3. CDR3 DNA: TGTGCCAGCAGGTCCTCTACAGGATCTGGGGCCAACGTCCTGACTTTC. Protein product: CASRSSTGSGANVLTF.

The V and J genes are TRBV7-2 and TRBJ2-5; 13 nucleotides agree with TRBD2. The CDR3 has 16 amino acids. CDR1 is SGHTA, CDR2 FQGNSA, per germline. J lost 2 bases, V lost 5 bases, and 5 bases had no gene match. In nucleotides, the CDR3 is TGTGCCAGCAGCCTTGAACTAGCGGGAGGGCAAGAGACCCAGTACTTC. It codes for CASSLELAGGQETQYF.

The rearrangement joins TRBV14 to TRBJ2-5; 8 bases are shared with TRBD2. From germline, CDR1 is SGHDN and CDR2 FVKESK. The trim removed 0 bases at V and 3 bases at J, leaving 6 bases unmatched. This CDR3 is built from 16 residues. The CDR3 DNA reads TGTGCCAGCAGCCAAGAAGGTGGGCGGGAGGAAGAGACCCAGTACTTC. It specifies CASSQEGGREEETQYF. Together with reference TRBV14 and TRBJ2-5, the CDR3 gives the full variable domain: EAGVTQFPSHSVIEKGQTVTLRCDPISGHDNLYWYRRVMGKEIKFLLHFVKESKQDESGMPNNRFLAERTGGTYSTLKVQPAELEDSGVYFCASSQEGGREEETQYFGPGTRLLVL.

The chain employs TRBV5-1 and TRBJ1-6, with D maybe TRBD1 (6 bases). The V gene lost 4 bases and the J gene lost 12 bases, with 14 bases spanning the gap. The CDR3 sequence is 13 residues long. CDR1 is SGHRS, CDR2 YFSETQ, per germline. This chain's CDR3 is CASSTSLGGPLHF. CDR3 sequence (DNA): TGCGCCAGCAGCACGTCCTTAGGGGGACCCCTCCACTTT.

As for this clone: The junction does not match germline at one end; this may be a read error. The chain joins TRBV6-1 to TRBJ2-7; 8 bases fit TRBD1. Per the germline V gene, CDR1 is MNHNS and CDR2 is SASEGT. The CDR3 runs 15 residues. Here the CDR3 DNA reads TGTGCCAGCAGGGAAGACAGGGGCGATGCCTACGAGCAGTACTTC. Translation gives CASREDRGDAYEQYF.

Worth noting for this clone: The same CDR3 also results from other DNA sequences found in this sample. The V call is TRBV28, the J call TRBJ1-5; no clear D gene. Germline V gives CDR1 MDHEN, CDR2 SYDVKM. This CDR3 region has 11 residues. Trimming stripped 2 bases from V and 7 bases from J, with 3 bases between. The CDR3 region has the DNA TGTGCCAGCAGTTTAAACCAGCCCCAGCATTTT. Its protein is CASSLNQPQHF.

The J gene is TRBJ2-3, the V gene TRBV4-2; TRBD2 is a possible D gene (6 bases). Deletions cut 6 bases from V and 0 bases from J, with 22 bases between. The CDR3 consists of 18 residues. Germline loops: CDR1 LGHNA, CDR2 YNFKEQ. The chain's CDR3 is CASSHPPIGSSSTDTQYF. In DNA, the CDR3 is TGTGCCAGCAGTCACCCCCCTATCGGGAGCTCTAGCACAGATACGCAGTATTTT.

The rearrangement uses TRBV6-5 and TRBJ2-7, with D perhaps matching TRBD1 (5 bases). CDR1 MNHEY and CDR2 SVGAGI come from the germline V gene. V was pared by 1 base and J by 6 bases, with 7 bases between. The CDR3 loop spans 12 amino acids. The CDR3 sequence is CASSYWGGEQYF. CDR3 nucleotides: TGTGCCAGCAGTTACTGGGGCGGCGAGCAGTACTTC.

CDR3 loop: CASSIPAGGNGYTF. The CDR3 coding sequence is TGTGCCAGTAGTATCCCGGCAGGGGGAAATGGCTACACCTTC. The rearrangement links TRBV19 to TRBJ1-2; 7 bases line up with TRBD1. Looked up from germline, CDR1 is LNHDA and CDR2 is SQIVND (reference sequence). J was trimmed by 6 bases and V by 3 bases; bases with no gene match: 7. The CDR3 has 14 amino acids. The full variable domain, completed using reference TRBV19 and TRBJ1-2, is DGGITQSPKYLFRKEGQNVTLSCEQNLNHDAMYWYRQDPGQGLRLIYYSQIVNDFQKGDIAEGYSVSREKKESFPLTVTSAQKNPTAFYLCASSIPAGGNGYTFGSGTRLTVV.

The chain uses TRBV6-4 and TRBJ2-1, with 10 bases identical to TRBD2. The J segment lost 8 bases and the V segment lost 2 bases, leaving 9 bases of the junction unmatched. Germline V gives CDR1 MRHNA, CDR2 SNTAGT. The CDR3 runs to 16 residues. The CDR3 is CASSDTAAGGRDEQFF. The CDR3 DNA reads TGTGCCAGCAGTGACACTGCAGCGGGAGGGCGGGATGAGCAGTTCTTC.

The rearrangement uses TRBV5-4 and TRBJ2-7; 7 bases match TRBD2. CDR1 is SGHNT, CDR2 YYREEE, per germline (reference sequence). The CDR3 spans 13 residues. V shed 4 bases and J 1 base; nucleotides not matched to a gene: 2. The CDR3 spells CASSPGGSYEQYF. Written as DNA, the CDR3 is TGTGCCAGCAGCCCGGGAGGTTCCTACGAGCAGTACTTC. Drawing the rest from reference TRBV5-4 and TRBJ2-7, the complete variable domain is ETGVTQSPTHLIKTRGQQVTLRCSSQSGHNTVSWYQQALGQGPQFIFQYYREEENGRGNFPPRFSGLQFPNYSSELNVNALELDDSALYLCASSPGGSYEQYFGPGTRLTVT.

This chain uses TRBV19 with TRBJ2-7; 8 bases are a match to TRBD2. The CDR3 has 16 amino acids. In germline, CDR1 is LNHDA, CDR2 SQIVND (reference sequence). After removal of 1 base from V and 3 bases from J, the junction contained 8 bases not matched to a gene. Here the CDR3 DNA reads TGTGCCAGTAGTATAGTGGGCAGCGGGAGAATCTACGAGCAGTACTTC. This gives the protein CASSIVGSGRIYEQYF.

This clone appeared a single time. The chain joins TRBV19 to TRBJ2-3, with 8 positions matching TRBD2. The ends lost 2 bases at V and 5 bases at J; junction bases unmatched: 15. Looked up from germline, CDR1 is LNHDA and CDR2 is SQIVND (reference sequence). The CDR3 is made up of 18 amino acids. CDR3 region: CASSITHLSGSWGDTQYF. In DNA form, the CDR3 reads TGTGCCAGTAGTATAACCCACCTAAGCGGGAGTTGGGGAGATACGCAGTATTTT.

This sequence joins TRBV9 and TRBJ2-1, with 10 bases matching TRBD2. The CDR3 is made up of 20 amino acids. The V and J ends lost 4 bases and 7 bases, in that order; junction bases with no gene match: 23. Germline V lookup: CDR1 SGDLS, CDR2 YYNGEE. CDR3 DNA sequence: TGTGCCAGCAGCCCAGACCCGGCCCCTCTTCTAGCGGGAGCGGGGAATGAGCAGTTCTTC. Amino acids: CASSPDPAPLLAGAGNEQFF.

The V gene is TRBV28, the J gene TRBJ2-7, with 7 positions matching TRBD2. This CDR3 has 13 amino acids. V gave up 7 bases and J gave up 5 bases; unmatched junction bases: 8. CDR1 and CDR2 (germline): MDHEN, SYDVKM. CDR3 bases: TGTGCCAGCACTAGGACTAGTGGGGACGAGCAGTACTTC. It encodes CASTRTSGDEQYF. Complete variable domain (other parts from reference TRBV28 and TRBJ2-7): DVKVTQSSRYLVKRTGEKVFLECVQDMDHENMFWYRQDPGLGLRLIYFSYDVKMKEKGDIPEGYSVSREKKERFSLILESASTNQTSMYLCASTRTSGDEQYFGPGTRLTVT.